A single sample is the source of the 3 T cell receptor beta chains below, sequenced in a study of human T cells and chemical hapten exposure. TCRdb fed the RACE reads into MiXCR, producing one record per CDR3 protein. The data hold about 110,000 distinct CDR3 sequences, with 9.2% observed a single time. Time point indicated: patch test 2, 6 weeks after DPC sensitization. The treatment here: therapeutic diphenylcyclopropenone sensitization with weekly scalp DPC. This material consisted of whole blood, taken in connection with sensitization to the hapten diphenylcyclopropenone (DPC). All receptors derive from a woman in her forties with alopecia areata. Some clones in this sample may be carry-over from other donors' samples.

A word on this clonotype: This sequence may be a read error, since a much larger clone differs from it by one base. V gene TRBV27 combines with J gene TRBJ2-2; D is possibly TRBD2 (6 bases). Deletions cut 9 bases from V and 3 bases from J, with 14 bases between. The CDR3 has 14 residues. Per germline, CDR1 MNHEY and CDR2 SMNVEV (reference sequence). The CDR3 loop reads CASNRRRDTGELFF. The CDR3 DNA reads as TGTGCCAGTAATAGGCGGAGGGACACCGGGGAGCTGTTTTTT.

This clonotype has just a few counts. The chain joins TRBV12-5 to TRBJ2-1, with 12 positions matching TRBD1. In germline, CDR1 is LGHNT, CDR2 FRNRAP. The trim removed 1 base at V and 10 bases at J, leaving 8 bases unmatched. This CDR3 has 16 amino acids. CDR3 region: CASGLDPGQGAGEQFF. In nucleotides, the CDR3 is TGTGCTAGTGGTTTGGACCCGGGACAGGGGGCCGGAGAGCAGTTCTTC.

This clonotype was recorded at least ten times. V is TRBV5-1 and J is TRBJ1-2; D gene ambiguous. The CDR3 sequence is 13 residues long. Germline V lookup: CDR1 SGHRS, CDR2 YFSETQ. V was pared by 1 base and J by 5 bases, with 9 bases between. The CDR3 region has the DNA TGCGCCAGCAGCTTGTTGGGAGAGTATGGCTACACCTTC. It specifies CASSLLGEYGYTF.